A single T cell receptor (beta chain) is shown here with its context. This sample is part of a study of blood T cell repertoires in COVID-19. The CDR3 runs to 12 residues. Deletions cut 4 bases from V and 7 bases from J, with 8 bases between. The germline gives CDR1 SGDLS, CDR2 YYNGEE. Measured with immunoSEQ multiplex PCR; TCRdb has only the in-frame clones, and not every one. The profile covers about 210,000 clones, with around 90% appearing a single time and 7% to 7.5% taken by the ten largest. This TCR derives from a man younger than 45 in a cohort exposed to, infected with or recovered from COVID-19 (not recorded which). Sample: PBMCs or T cells enriched from blood (not recorded which). The genes are TRBV9 and TRBJ2-2; D is unresolved. DNA of the CDR3: TGTGCCAGCAGCCCGGTTAGCGGGGAGCTGTTTTTT. This codes for CASSPVSGELFF. The variable domain in full, completed from reference TRBV9 and TRBJ2-2, reads DSGVTQTPKHLITATGQRVTLRCSPRSGDLSVYWYQQSLDQGLQFLIQYYNGEERAKGNILERFSAQQFPDLHSELNLSSLELGDSALYFCASSPVSGELFFGEGSRLTVL.